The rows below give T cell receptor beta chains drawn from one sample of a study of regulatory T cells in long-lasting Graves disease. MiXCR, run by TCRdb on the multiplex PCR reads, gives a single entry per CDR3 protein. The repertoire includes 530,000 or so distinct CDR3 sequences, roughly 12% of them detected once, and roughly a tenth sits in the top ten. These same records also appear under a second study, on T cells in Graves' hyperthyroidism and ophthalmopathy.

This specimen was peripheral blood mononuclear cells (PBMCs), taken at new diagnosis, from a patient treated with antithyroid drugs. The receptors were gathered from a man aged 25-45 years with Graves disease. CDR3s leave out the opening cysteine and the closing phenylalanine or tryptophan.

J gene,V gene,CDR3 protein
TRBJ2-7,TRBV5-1,ASSFRDRRWEY
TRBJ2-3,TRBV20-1,SARVLAGGPLADSQY
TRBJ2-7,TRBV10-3,AISEQGAEQY
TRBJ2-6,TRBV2,ASSANWPPLT
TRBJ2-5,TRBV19,ASSIDKTAKETQY
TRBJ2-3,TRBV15,ATSRETDTQY
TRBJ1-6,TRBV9,ASSVETRDSPLH
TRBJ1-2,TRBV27,ATGRGYGYT
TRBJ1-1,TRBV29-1,SVEEENTEAF
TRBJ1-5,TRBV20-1,SAPGQGGGSNQPQH
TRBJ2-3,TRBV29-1,SVEIAVRDTQY
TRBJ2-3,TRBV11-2,ASSLIRDSADTQY
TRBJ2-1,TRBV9,ASSAIGTNNNEQF
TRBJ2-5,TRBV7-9,ASSPQGWRQETQY
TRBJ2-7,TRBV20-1,SASALRLGFHEQY
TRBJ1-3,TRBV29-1,SVTSGSSGNTIY
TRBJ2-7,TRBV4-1,ASSQEGVQLPYEQY
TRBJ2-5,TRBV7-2,ASSLGMETQY
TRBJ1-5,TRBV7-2,ASSPTRGLNQPQH
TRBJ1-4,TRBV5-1,ASSLEGRSLENEKLF
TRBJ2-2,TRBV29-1,SVHLIGELF
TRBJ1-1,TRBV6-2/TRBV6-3,ASSYSRYTEAF
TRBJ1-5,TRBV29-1,SVVSGTGGQPQH
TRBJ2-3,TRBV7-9,ASSYQDREVNTQY
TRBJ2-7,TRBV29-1,SVVGQGGQY
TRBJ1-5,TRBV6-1,ASSELTGTGDFQPQH
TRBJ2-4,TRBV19,ASPSGEGVPKNIQY
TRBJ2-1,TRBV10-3,AISESMLGRSSSYNEQF
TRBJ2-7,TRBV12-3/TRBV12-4,ASGTSYEQY
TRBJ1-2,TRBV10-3,AISVREPGYGYT
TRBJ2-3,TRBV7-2,ASSLGSTPTQY
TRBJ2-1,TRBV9,ASSVDVPPQYNEQF
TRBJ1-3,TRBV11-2,ASSEMGGVSSGNTIY
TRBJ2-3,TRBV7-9,ASSSKNPGVGQADTQY
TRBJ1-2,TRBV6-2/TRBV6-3,ASSKNGYGYT
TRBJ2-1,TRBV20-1,SARLAGGGSYNEQF